This T cell receptor (beta chain) was recorded in a study of cytomegalovirus exposure and HLA in healthy donors. The PCR made use of 60 Vbeta and 13 Jbeta primers. The protocol was immunoSEQ multiplex PCR, while the TCRdb copy is restricted to in-frame clones and leaves out a portion. The data contain approximately 170,000 clones, approximately 80% of them singletons. Concerning this clone: Its antigen is as yet unknown.

Findings and limits, study-wide: As was reported, the HLA-A and HLA-B alleles of most subjects were accurately predicted from TCR beta sequences.

Germline CDR1 and CDR2: MNHNY and SVGAGI (reference sequence). V gave up 7 bases and J gave up 2 bases, with 13 bases separating them. This CDR3 has 14 residues. The source of this sequence is a young woman in good health and CMV-seronegative. The sample taken for sequencing was PBMCs. The chain combines TRBV6-6 with TRBJ2-3; maybe TRBD2 (5 bases). Here the CDR3 reads CASNPRTYTDTQYF. The CDR3 region has the DNA TGTGCCAGCAACCCCAGGACTTACACAGATACGCAGTATTTT.